This T cell receptor (beta chain) was identified in a study of regulatory T cells in long-lasting Graves disease. In building TCR beta libraries, iRepertoire HTBI primers were used together with Arm-PCR of CDR3 regions. TCRdb independently ran MiXCR on the multiplex PCR reads; one entry per CDR3 protein. The table lists under 500,000 distinct CDR3 sequences, about a sixth of them singletons. Time point given: newly diagnosed GD, antithyroid drugs for less than 3 months. Isolated PBMC RNA provided the starting material for the TCR library. The CDR3 has 16 amino acids. Germline V gene lookup returns CDR1 LNHNV and CDR2 YYDKDF (reference sequence). J lost 4 bases, V lost 0 bases, and 5 bases had no gene match. About this clonotype itself: This could be a read error, since a much larger clone is one nucleotide away.

These records were also assigned to another study, of T cells in Graves' hyperthyroidism and ophthalmopathy.

This TCR derives from a woman in her thirties with Graves disease. The V and J genes are TRBV15 and TRBJ1-4; 7 positions agree with TRBD1. The material was peripheral blood mononuclear cells (PBMCs), obtained at new diagnosis, from a patient treated with antithyroid drugs. The CDR3 reads CATSREGTALNEKLFF. CDR3 nucleotides: TGTGCCACCAGCAGAGAGGGGACAGCGCTTAATGAAAAACTGTTTTTT.